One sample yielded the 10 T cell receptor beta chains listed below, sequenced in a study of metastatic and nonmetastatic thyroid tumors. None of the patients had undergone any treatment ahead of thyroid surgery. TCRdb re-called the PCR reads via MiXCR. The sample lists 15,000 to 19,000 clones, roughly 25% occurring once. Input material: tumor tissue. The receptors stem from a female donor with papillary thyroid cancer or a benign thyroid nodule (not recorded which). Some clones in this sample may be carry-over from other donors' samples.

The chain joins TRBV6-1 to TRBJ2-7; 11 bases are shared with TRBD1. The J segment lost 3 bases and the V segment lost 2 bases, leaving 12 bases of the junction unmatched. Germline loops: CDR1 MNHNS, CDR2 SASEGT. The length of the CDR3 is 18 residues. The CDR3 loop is CASSEFIPRGTGGYEQYF. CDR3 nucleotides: TGTGCCAGCAGTGAATTCATACCCCGAGGGACAGGGGGCTACGAGCAGTACTTC.

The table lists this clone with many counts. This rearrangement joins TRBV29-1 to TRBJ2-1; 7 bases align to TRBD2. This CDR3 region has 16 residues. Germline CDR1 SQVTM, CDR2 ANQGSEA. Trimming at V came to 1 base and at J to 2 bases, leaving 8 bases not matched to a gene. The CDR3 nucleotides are TGCAGCGTTGAAGGGGAGGGGAGGTTTACCTACAATGAGCAGTTCTTC. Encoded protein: CSVEGEGRFTYNEQFF.

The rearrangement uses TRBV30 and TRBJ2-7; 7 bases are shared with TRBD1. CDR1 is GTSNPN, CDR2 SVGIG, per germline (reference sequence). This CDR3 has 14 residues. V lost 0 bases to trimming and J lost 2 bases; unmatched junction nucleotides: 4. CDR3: CAWSVQGTAYEQYF. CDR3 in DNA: TGTGCCTGGAGTGTACAGGGGACAGCCTACGAGCAGTACTTC.

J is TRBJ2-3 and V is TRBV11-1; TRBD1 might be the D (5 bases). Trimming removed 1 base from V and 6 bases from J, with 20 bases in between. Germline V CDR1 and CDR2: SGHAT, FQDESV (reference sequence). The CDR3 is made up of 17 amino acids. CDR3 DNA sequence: TGTGCCAGCAGCTTAGGTGGGGCTAGTTATTTAGGCGATACGCAGTATTTT. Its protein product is CASSLGGASYLGDTQYF. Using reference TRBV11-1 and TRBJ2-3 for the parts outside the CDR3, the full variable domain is EAEVAQSPRYKITEKSQAVAFWCDPISGHATLYWYRQILGQGPELLVQFQDESVVDDSQLPKDRFSAERLKGVDSTLKIQPAELGDSAMYLCASSLGGASYLGDTQYFGPGTRLTVL.

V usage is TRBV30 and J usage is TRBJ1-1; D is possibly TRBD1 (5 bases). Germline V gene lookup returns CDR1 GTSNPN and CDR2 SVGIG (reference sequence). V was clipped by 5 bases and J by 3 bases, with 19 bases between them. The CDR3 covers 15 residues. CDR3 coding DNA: TGTGCCTGGGGCCGGGGGGATGTGGTGGACACTGAAGCTTTCTTT. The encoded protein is CAWGRGDVVDTEAFF.

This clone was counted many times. CDR3 sequence: CASSFRKSEDTQYF. The CDR3 coding sequence is TGCGCCAGCAGCTTTAGGAAAAGCGAGGATACGCAGTATTTT. The chain is built from TRBV5-1 and TRBJ2-3; unclear D gene. Looked up from germline, CDR1 is SGHRS and CDR2 is YFSETQ. CDR3 length equals 14 residues. The V end lost 2 bases, the J end lost 6 bases, and 13 bases lay between the germline ends.

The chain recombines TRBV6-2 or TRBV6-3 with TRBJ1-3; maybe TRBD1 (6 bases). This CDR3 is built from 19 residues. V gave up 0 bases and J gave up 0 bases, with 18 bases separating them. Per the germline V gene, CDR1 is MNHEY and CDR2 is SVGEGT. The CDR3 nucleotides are TGTGCCAGCAGTTACTCGGGGGCCACTGACGGGGACTCTGGAAACACCATATATTTT. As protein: CASSYSGATDGDSGNTIYF.

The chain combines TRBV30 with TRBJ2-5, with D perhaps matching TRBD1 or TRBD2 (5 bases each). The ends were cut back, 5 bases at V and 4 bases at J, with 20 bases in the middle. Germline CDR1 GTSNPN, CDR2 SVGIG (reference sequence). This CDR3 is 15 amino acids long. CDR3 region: CAWGAPGSRRETQYF. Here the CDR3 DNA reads TGTGCCTGGGGGGCGCCGGGAAGCCGGCGAGAGACCCAGTACTTC.

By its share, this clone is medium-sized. This chain's CDR3 is CASSPDRGEGQETQYF. In DNA, the CDR3 is TGTGCCAGCAGCCCCGACAGGGGCGAGGGTCAAGAGACCCAGTACTTC. The rearrangement joins TRBV28 to TRBJ2-5; 8 positions match TRBD1. V was pared by 6 bases and J by 2 bases, with 11 bases of the junction left unmatched. CDR3 length: 16 amino acids. The germline V gene has CDR1 MDHEN and CDR2 SYDVKM. The entire variable domain, with the rest obtained from reference TRBV28 and TRBJ2-5, is as follows: DVKVTQSSRYLVKRTGEKVFLECVQDMDHENMFWYRQDPGLGLRLIYFSYDVKMKEKGDIPEGYSVSREKKERFSLILESASTNQTSMYLCASSPDRGEGQETQYFGPGTRLLVL.

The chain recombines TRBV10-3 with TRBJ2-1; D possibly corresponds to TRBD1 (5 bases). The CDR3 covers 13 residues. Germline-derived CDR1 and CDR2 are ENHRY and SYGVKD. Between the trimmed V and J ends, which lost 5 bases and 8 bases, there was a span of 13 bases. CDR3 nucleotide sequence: TGTGCCATCAGTCATCAGGGTAGGGATGAGCAGTTCTTC. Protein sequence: CAISHQGRDEQFF.